The entry below describes one TCR beta chain. As yet, its antigen is unknown. Primers included in the PCR were 60 Vbeta and 13 Jbeta primers. This table comes from immunoSEQ multiplex PCR, and its TCRdb copy is limited to in-frame clones, with some not included. This sample has some 170,000 clones; 80% occur once, and the top ten carry 9.5% to 10%. The sample belongs to a study of cytomegalovirus exposure and HLA in healthy donors. Broader study findings: Researchers reported in a later analysis that common viral pathogens appeared linked to several top clusters. Earlier results showed most TCR beta V segments being productive about 90% or about 30% of the time. Reportedly, TCR beta sequences accurately predicted HLA-A and HLA-B alleles in most subjects.

What was sequenced was PBMCs. This clonotype was sampled from a man aged 18 to 35 in good health and CMV-seropositive.

Here the CDR3 reads CASSYTRGQDTQYF. The DNA of the CDR3 is TGTGCCAGCAGTTATACGCGGGGGCAGGATACGCAGTATTTT. The chain uses TRBV11-3 and TRBJ2-3; possibly TRBD2 for D (7 bases). This CDR3 has 14 residues. V lost 6 bases and J 6 bases, leaving 16 bases between the germline ends. Germline V gene sequence: CDR1 SGHNT, CDR2 YENEEA.